The following is a T cell receptor (beta chain) sequence with its context. Its specificity is unknown. A 5'RACE reaction primed in the constant segment made cDNA libraries of TCR alpha and TCR beta, and these carried sample barcodes and UMIs. Each CDR3 protein gets one entry after TCRdb re-called the 5' RACE reads with MiXCR. The sample comprises approximately 480,000 distinct CDR3 sequences, about 20% of which are singletons, and 9% to 15% rests with the top ten. This record comes from a study of T-cell memory formation after mild COVID-19. Deletions cut 2 bases from V and 4 bases from J, with 14 bases between. The CDR3 length is 16 residues. Germline V CDR1 and CDR2: MNHEY, SMNVEV (reference sequence). General observations from the study: Day 15 to 85 contracting clones showed balanced CD4/CD8; day 15 to 37 expanders favored CD4+. There were some responding clones in pre-infection memory, which suggested that cross-reactive memory had joined. Chiefly within CM and EM were the contracting CD4+ clones; CD8+ ones were within EMRA.

The clonotype was recovered from an adult woman who had mild COVID-19 (a few samples of this study predate the infection). Cell type and time point are not known. The rearrangement links TRBV27 to TRBJ2-2; D perhaps matches TRBD2 (5 bases). Specimen: PBMCs or a T cell subset sorted from them (not recorded which). CDR3 region: CASSLAAGFFTGELFF. The DNA of the CDR3 is TGTGCCAGCAGTTTAGCCGCGGGTTTTTTCACCGGGGAGCTGTTTTTT.